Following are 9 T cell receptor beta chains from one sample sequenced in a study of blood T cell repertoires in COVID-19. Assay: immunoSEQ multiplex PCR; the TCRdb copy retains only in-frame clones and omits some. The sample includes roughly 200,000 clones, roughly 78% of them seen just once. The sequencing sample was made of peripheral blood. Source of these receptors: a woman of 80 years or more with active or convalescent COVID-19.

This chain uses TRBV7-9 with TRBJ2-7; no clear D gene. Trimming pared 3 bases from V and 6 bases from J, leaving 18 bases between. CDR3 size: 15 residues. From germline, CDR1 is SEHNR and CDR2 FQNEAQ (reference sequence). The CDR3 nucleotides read TGTGCCAGCAGCTTCGGTGGGCAGCACCCCAGCGAGCAGTACTTC. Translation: CASSFGGQHPSEQYF.

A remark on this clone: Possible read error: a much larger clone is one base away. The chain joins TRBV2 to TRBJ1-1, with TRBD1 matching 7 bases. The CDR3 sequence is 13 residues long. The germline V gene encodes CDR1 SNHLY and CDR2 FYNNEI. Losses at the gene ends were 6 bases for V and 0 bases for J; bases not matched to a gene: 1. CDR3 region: CASRGQVNTEAFF. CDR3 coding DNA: TGTGCCAGCAGAGGACAGGTGAACACTGAAGCTTTCTTT.

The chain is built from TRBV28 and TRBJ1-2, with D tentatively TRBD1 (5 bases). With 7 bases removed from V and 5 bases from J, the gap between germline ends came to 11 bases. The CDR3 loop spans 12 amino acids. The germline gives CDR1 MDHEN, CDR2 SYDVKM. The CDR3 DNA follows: TGTGCCAGCACCCGGACACCATATGGCTACACCTTC. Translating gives CASTRTPYGYTF.

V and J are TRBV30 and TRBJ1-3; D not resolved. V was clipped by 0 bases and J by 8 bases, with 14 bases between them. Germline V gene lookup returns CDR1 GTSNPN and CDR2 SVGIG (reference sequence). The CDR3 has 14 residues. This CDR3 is CAWSVSNPRDTIYF. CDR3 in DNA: TGTGCCTGGAGTGTAAGCAACCCCCGTGACACCATATATTTT.

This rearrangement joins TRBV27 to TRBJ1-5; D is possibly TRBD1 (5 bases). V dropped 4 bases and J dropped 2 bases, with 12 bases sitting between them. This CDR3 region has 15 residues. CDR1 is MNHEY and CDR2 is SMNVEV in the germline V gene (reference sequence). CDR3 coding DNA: TGTGCCAGCAGTTACCTGGGGGGGGGCAATCAGCCCCAGCATTTT. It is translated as CASSYLGGGNQPQHF.

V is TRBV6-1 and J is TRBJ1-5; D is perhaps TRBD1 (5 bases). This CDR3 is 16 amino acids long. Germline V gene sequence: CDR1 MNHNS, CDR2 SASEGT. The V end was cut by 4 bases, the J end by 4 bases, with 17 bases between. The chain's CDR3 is CASSGHWGGVNQPQHF. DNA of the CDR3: TGTGCCAGCAGTGGCCATTGGGGGGGAGTTAATCAGCCCCAGCATTTT.

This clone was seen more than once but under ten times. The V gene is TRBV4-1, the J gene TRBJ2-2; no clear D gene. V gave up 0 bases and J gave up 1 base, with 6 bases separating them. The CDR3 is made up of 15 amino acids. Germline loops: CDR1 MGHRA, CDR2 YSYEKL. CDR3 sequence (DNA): TGCGCCAGCAGCCAAGACCCCTGGAACACCGGGGAGCTGTTTTTT. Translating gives CASSQDPWNTGELFF.

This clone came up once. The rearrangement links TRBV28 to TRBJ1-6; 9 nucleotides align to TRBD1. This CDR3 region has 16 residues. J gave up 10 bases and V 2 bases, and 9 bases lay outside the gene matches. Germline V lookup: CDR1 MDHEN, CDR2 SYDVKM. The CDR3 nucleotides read TGTGCCAGCAGTTTAAAGGGGACAGGGCTGATCTCACCCCTCCACTTT. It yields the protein CASSLKGTGLISPLHF.

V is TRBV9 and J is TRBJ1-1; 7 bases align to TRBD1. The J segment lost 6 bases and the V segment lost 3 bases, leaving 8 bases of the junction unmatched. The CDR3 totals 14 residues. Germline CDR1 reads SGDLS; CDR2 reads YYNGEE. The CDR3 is CASSAEDRRPEAFF. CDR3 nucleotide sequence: TGTGCCAGCAGCGCCGAGGACAGGAGGCCTGAAGCTTTCTTT.